A selection of T cell receptor beta chains follows, all from one sample in a study of beta chain features in type 1 diabetes. The data were produced by immunoSEQ multiplex PCR, yet TCRdb's version contains in-frame clones alone and is incomplete. Found here are around 260,000 clones, around 25% of them singletons; the top ten hold around 0.013%. The source material was naive CD4+ T cells from blood. The receptors originated from a woman under 40 with type 1 diabetes. The CDR3 runs from the conserved cysteine through the conserved F or W. The D gene is left open where the match is weak. Size values are once, few and many counts, or a class for expanded clones, and some rows have none.

D,J,size,V,DNA,CDR3
.,TRBJ1-1,.,TRBV25-1,TGTGCCAGCAGTGACTACACTGAAGCTTTCTTT,CASSDYTEAFF
TRBD1,TRBJ1-5,.,TRBV4-1,TGCGCCAGCGGGTCCGGGACAGGGGGCAATCAGCCCCAGCATTTT,CASGSGTGGNQPQHF
TRBD2,TRBJ2-7,.,TRBV4-2,TGTGCCAGCAGCCAGGATACTAGCGGGAGACCCTCCTACGAGCAGTACTTC,CASSQDTSGRPSYEQYF
TRBD1,TRBJ1-5,.,TRBV27,TGTGCCAGCAGTTTGGACAGGGCTCCCAATCAGCCCCAGCATTTT,CASSLDRAPNQPQHF
TRBD1,TRBJ2-7,few,TRBV6-5,TGTGCCAGCAGTTACTCAGGGACAGGGACCCCCTACGAGCAGTACTTC,CASSYSGTGTPYEQYF
.,TRBJ2-5,.,TRBV2,TGTGCCAGCGGCCCGATCGAGACCCAGTACTTC,CASGPIETQYF
.,TRBJ2-1,few,TRBV28,TGTGCCAGCAGTTTATTCAAACTACGCCCGACTTACAATGAGCAGTTCTTC,CASSLFKLRPTYNEQFF
TRBD1,TRBJ2-3,.,TRBV2,TGTGCCAGCAGTGATCTGAGTTTATCAGGGACAGAGCAGTATTTT,CASSDLSLSGTEQYF
.,TRBJ2-1,.,TRBV30,TGTGCCGGGGCAGTCAATGAGCAGTTCTTC,CAGAVNEQFF
TRBD1,TRBJ1-2,.,TRBV4-1,TGCGCCAGCAGCCCAGACAGGGTGCGTAACTATGGCTACACCTTC,CASSPDRVRNYGYTF
.,TRBJ2-5,few,TRBV7-2,TGTGCCAGCAGCTTAGGACATTCGGAGACCCAGTACTTC,CASSLGHSETQYF
.,TRBJ2-2,few,TRBV21-1,TGTGCCAGAGGTGTGGGTAGCGGATGTGTCACCGGGGAGCTGTTTTTT,CARGVGSGCVTGELFF
.,TRBJ2-1,.,TRBV4-1,TGCGCCAGCAGCCCCCTAGGGCGGGAAAAGCACAATGAGCAGTTCTTC,CASSPLGREKHNEQFF
TRBD1,TRBJ2-7,few,TRBV10-1,TGCGCCAGCAGTGAAGTCCAGGGGGCTTACGAGCAGTACTTC,CASSEVQGAYEQYF
TRBD1,TRBJ1-1,few,TRBV29-1,TGCAGCGTGTCCGGGACAGGGGGCATCGCTGAAGCTTTCTTT,CSVSGTGGIAEAFF
.,TRBJ2-7,few,TRBV30,TGTGCCTGGAGTACCGGGTCAGACTACGAGCAGTACTTC,CAWSTGSDYEQYF
.,TRBJ2-1,few,TRBV10-3,TGTGCCATCAGGGTTAGCGGAGGCAATGAGCAGTTCTTC,CAIRVSGGNEQFF
.,TRBJ1-3,.,TRBV18,TGTGCCAGCTCACCGGACACCTCTGGAAACACCATATATTTT,CASSPDTSGNTIYF
TRBD1,TRBJ1-5,.,TRBV19,TGTGCCAGTTTCGACAGGGCGTCCGGTCAGCCCCAGCATTTT,CASFDRASGQPQHF
TRBD2,TRBJ2-3,.,TRBV18,TGTGCCAGCTCACCACAAGGACTAGCGGCAGATACGCAGTATTTT,CASSPQGLAADTQYF
TRBD2,TRBJ2-3,.,TRBV5-6,TGTGCCAGCAGCTTGGTTCTAGCGGGAGCAGATACGCAGTATTTT,CASSLVLAGADTQYF
TRBD2,TRBJ2-7,.,TRBV15,TGTGCCACCAGCACGCTAGCGGGAGAATCCTACGAGCAGTACTTC,CATSTLAGESYEQYF
TRBD2,TRBJ2-5,few,TRBV5-1,TGCGCCAGCAGCTTGACTAGCGGCGGGGAGACCCAGTACTTC,CASSLTSGGETQYF
TRBD2,TRBJ2-7,.,TRBV5-4,TGTGCCAGCAGCATCGGGACTAGCGGAATGTTGTACTTC,CASSIGTSGMLYF
TRBD1,TRBJ2-3,.,TRBV11-2,TGTGCCAGCAGCCCCCGGACAGGGGGGTCAGATACGCAGTATTTT,CASSPRTGGSDTQYF
TRBD1,TRBJ2-5,.,TRBV2,TGTGCCAGCAGTGCCACAGGGGGCGGAGAGACCCAGTACTTC,CASSATGGGETQYF
TRBD2,TRBJ2-1,few,TRBV30,TGTGCCTGGAGTACCCTAGCGGCCTACAATGAGCAGTTCTTC,CAWSTLAAYNEQFF
TRBD1,TRBJ2-7,.,TRBV4-1,TGCGCCAGCAGCCAATGGCCCAACATTCAGGGGGCCTACGAGCAGTACTTC,CASSQWPNIQGAYEQYF
TRBD1,TRBJ2-7,.,TRBV7-2,TGTGCCAGCAGCGGACAGGGAAACTACGAGCAGTACTTC,CASSGQGNYEQYF
TRBD1,TRBJ2-5,.,TRBV5-1,TGCGCCAGCAGCGGAAGGGACAGGGGGCATCCAGAGACCCAGTACTTC,CASSGRDRGHPETQYF
TRBD2,TRBJ2-1,.,TRBV4-1,TGCGCCAGCAGCCAAGGAGGGCGGGAGGGCCTCTATGAGCAGTTCTTC,CASSQGGREGLYEQFF
.,TRBJ1-1,few,TRBV29-1,TGCAGCGCTGCCCTGCGTGGGGGGATGAACACTGAAGCTTTCTTT,CSAALRGGMNTEAFF
TRBD1,TRBJ2-7,.,TRBV4-1,TGCGCCAGCAGCCAAGATCTTAACAGGGGGCACGAGCAGTACTTC,CASSQDLNRGHEQYF
TRBD2,TRBJ2-7,few,TRBV11-2,TGTGCCAGCAGCCCTGGACTAGCGGGGGTCTTGGACGAGCAGTACTTC,CASSPGLAGVLDEQYF
.,TRBJ1-2,.,TRBV5-1,TGCGCCAGCAGCTTGACCCCACCGGACTATGGCTACACCTTC,CASSLTPPDYGYTF
.,TRBJ1-1,.,TRBV7-3,TGTGCCAGCAGCCCGGGGGGCCCCCCGGCTTTCTTT,CASSPGGPPAFF
.,TRBJ2-2,.,TRBV4-1,TGCGCCAGCAGCCAATTGAGTTTCTCGAGGGGGGAGCTGTTTTTT,CASSQLSFSRGELFF
.,TRBJ2-3,few,TRBV18,TGTGCCAGCTCACCACCTGGACTGGGCACAGATACGCAGTATTTT,CASSPPGLGTDTQYF
TRBD2,TRBJ2-3,few,TRBV25-1,TGTGCCAGCAACTCACTAGCGGGGCACACAGATACGCAGTATTTT,CASNSLAGHTDTQYF
TRBD2,TRBJ2-2,few,TRBV9,TGTGCCAGCAGCGTGATGGGGGGGAACGGGGAGCTGTTTTTT,CASSVMGGNGELFF
.,TRBJ2-1,few,TRBV11-2,TGTGCCAGCAGTCCGAGCTCCTACAATGAGCAGTTCTTC,CASSPSSYNEQFF
TRBD1,TRBJ2-1,.,TRBV5-1,TGCGCCAGCAGCTTGCTGGGACAGGACAATGAGCAGTTCTTC,CASSLLGQDNEQFF
.,TRBJ1-2,.,TRBV30,TGTGCCTGGAGCCTCTTTGGGGGCAGCGGCTACACCTTC,CAWSLFGGSGYTF
TRBD2,TRBJ2-5,few,TRBV2,TGTGCCAGCAGTGAAAGGCGCGGGGGACAAGAGACCCAGTACTTC,CASSERRGGQETQYF
.,TRBJ2-3,.,TRBV7-8,TGTGCCAGCAGCCTCGTTGGCGGGGGCACAGATACGCAGTATTTT,CASSLVGGGTDTQYF
TRBD2,TRBJ2-1,few,TRBV19,TGTGCCAGTAGTGGAACTGGACTAGCGGGCTACAATGAGCAGTTCTTC,CASSGTGLAGYNEQFF
TRBD1,TRBJ1-1,few,TRBV7-3,TGTGCCAGCAGCTTAGGGACAGTCACTGAAGCTTTCTTT,CASSLGTVTEAFF
.,TRBJ1-1,few,TRBV20-1,TGCAGTGCCCGGGATACTGAAGCTTTCTTT,CSARDTEAFF
.,TRBJ1-2,few,TRBV15,TGTGCCACCAGCAGAGAAGAAGGGGGTCGGAGGGGCTACACCTTC,CATSREEGGRRGYTF
.,TRBJ1-1,few,TRBV18,TGTGCCAGCTCCCCAGCCACGGGGTCTGACACTGAAGCTTTCTTT,CASSPATGSDTEAFF
TRBD2,TRBJ2-7,.,TRBV4-2,TGTGCCAGCAGCCGCCCGGGACTAGCGGGCCGCTACGAGCAGTACTTC,CASSRPGLAGRYEQYF
.,TRBJ1-1,.,TRBV2,TGTGCCAGCAGGGTAATTTGGCTCCGCTTT,CASRVIWLRF
TRBD2,TRBJ2-5,.,TRBV4-1,TGCGCCAGCAGCCAGGGACTAGCGGGAGTATACCAAGAGACCCAGTACTTC,CASSQGLAGVYQETQYF
.,TRBJ2-3,.,TRBV11-2,TGTGCCAGCAGTGTAACTAGGGCAGCGGATACGCAGTATTTT,CASSVTRAADTQYF